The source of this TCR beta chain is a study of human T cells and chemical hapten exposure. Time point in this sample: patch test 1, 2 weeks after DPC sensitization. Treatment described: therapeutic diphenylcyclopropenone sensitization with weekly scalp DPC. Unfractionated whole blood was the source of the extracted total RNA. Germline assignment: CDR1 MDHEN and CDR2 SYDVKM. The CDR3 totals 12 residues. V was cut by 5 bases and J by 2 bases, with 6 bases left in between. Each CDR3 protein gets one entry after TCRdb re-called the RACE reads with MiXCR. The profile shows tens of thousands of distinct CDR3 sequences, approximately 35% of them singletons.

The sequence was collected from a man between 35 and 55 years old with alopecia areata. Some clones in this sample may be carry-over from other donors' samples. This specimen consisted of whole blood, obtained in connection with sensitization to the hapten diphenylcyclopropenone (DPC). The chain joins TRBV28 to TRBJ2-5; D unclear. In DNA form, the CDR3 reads TGTGCCAGCAGTACGACTCAAGAGACCCAGTACTTC. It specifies CASSTTQETQYF.